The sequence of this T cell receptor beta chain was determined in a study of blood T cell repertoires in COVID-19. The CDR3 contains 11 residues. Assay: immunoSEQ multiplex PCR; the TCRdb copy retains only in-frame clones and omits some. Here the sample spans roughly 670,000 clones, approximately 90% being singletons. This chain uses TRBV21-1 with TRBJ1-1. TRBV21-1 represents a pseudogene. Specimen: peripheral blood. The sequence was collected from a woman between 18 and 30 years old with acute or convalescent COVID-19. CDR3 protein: CASSNGGEAFF. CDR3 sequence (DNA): TGTGCCAGCAGCAACGGGGGTGAAGCTTTCTTT.